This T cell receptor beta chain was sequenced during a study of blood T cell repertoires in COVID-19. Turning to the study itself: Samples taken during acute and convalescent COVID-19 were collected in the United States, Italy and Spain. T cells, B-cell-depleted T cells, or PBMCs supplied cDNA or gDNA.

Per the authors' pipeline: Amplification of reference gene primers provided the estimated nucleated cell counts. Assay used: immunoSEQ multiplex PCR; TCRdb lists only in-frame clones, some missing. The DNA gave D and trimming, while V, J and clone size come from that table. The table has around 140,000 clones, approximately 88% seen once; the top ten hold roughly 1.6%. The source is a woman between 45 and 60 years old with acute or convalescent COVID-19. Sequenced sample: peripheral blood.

The CDR3 reads CASTSGISSGMNTEAFF. The CDR3 nucleotides read TGTGCCAGCACCAGCGGAATAAGTTCGGGGATGAACACTGAAGCTTTCTTT. The genes are TRBV9 and TRBJ1-1; D ambiguous. V was shortened by 6 bases and J by 0 bases, with 21 bases between the two germline ends. This CDR3 has 17 amino acids. Germline assignment: CDR1 SGDLS and CDR2 YYNGEE.